This section outlines one TCR beta chain sequence together with its context. The assay was immunoSEQ multiplex PCR, and TCRdb's table has in-frame clones only and misses some. The table records about 380,000 clones, over 90% of them present only once. V lost 3 bases, J lost 11 bases, and 17 bases lay in between. The CDR3 totals 13 residues. Germline V gene sequence: CDR1 SGHDT, CDR2 YYEEEE. The record originates from a study of shared T cell receptors in the human thymus. The receptor comes from a human donor. Sequenced input: thymocytes. This chain connects TRBV5-6 to TRBJ2-5; D may be TRBD2 (6 bases). The CDR3: CASSSKTPREQYF. The CDR3 bases are TGTGCCAGCAGCTCCAAGACCCCTCGGGAGCAGTACTTC.